The source of this T cell receptor beta chain is a study of T cell repertoires in cytomegalovirus infection (dated by TCRdb to between 2017 and 2020). Study-level background: Alongside well-studied HLA-B-restricted epitopes, the peptide stimulations were aimed at recently identified HLA-C-restricted CMV epitopes, whose presentation resists viral immunomodulation. Donor HLA type was relevant to the analysis, as public TCR beta signatures indicated carriage of CMV infection together with the matching HLA type.

The sequencer was an Illumina HiSeq 1500. Clones were called with MiXCR by TCRdb after fastp trimmed the public reads at Q25, and only in-frame beta chains were retained. When rows share a CDR3 protein, they turn into one entry using the most common DNA and genes. In all, the sample holds 110,000 or so distinct CDR3 sequences, and around 30% of those were seen once. The ten largest clones capture roughly two fifths of the sample. The sample's treatment or condition label, in plain terms: in vitro stimulation with specific CMV peptide epitopes to enrich CMV-specific T cells. This clonotype turned up a few times. Its antigen is unknown. No base quality information exists; no much larger clone differs at one position. What the authors observed across the whole study: In the ex vivo response, HLA-C-restricted CMV-specific TCR beta clonotypes were dominant, and in two of eight donors the single most frequent clonotype came from this HLA-C-restricted group. In both this cohort and an independent roughly 350-donor cohort, the cumulative frequency of public TCR beta family members distinguished carriers of CMV infection plus the relevant HLA type.

The clonotype comes from a human donor in good health (CMV status not recorded). Some clones in this sample may be carry-over from other donors' samples. Source: CD8+ T cells from cultured PBMCs, taken from culture after CMV antigen stimulation.

The CDR3 corresponds to CASSFLRPNRNEQFF. The nucleotide sequence reads as follows: TGTGCCAGCAGCTTCCTAAGACCCAATCGGAATGAGCAGTTCTTC. The receptor chain draws on TRBV7-8 and TRBJ2-1; the D gene is not confidently resolved. V is pared back by 3 bases and J by 7 bases, with 16 bases lying between the germline termini. CDR1 and CDR2, looked up from the germline V gene, are SGHVS and FQNEAQ. The CDR3, cysteine through phenylalanine, is 15 amino acids long. Only the CDR3 region is kept as DNA, spanning 45 bases read in frame from base 1.